This T cell receptor (beta chain) was sequenced for a study of control samples from healthy donors and cancer patients. The protocol was immunoSEQ multiplex PCR, while the TCRdb copy is restricted to in-frame clones and leaves out a portion. The table has around 120,000 clones, about 92% seen once; the top ten hold roughly 1.7%. CDR3 length equals 12 residues. CDR1 is SGHVS, CDR2 FNYEAQ, per germline. V was clipped by 1 base and J by 10 bases, with 8 bases between them. This clone was recorded only once. Sequenced input: PBMCs. J is TRBJ2-1 and V is TRBV7-6; TRBD1 might be the D (6 bases). This TCR was sampled from a man aged 50 to 60 with head and neck cancer. The CDR3 loop reads CASSLVTGEQFF. CDR3 DNA sequence: TGTGCCAGCAGCTTAGTAACAGGGGAGCAGTTCTTC.